Listed below are T cell receptor beta chains from one sample, sequenced in a study of blood T cell repertoires in COVID-19. Profiled with immunoSEQ multiplex PCR; TCRdb holds only in-frame clones, not every one. The repertoire holds 150,000 to 200,000 clones, with 86% as singletons. Specimen: peripheral blood. Source of these receptors: a man in his 70s with acute or convalescent COVID-19. Each CDR3 is given with its conserved first and last residue. The D gene is left open where the match is weak. Only part of the rows carry a size: once, few, many, or a class if the clone is expanded.

clone_size	v_call	d_call	j_call	cdr3_length	cdr3_aa	cdr3_nt
.	TRBV5-1	.	TRBJ1-3	18	CASSLEGAGSYAGNTIYF	TGCGCCAGCAGCTTGGAGGGCGCAGGGTCCTATGCTGGAAACACCATATATTTT
once	TRBV6-6	TRBD1	TRBJ1-3	13	CASRITGENTIYF	TGTGCCAGCAGGATTACAGGGGAAAACACCATATATTTT
.	TRBV7-9	TRBD2	TRBJ2-1	15	CASSLSALAGEEQFF	TGTGCCAGCAGCTTGTCCGCCTTAGCGGGGGAGGAGCAGTTCTTC
.	TRBV7-2	TRBD2	TRBJ2-1	15	CASSLDSGSYNEQFF	TGTGCCAGCAGCTTAGATAGCGGGAGCTACAATGAGCAGTTCTTC
.	TRBV9	TRBD2	TRBJ2-3	16	CASSVGASGIADTQYF	TGTGCCAGCAGCGTAGGCGCTAGCGGGATAGCAGATACGCAGTATTTT
.	TRBV18	TRBD1	TRBJ2-7	15	CASSPRSGQGYEQYF	TGTGCCAGCTCACCAAGATCGGGACAGGGGTACGAGCAGTACTTC
.	TRBV21-1	.	TRBJ1-1	15	CASSKGGRGYTEAFF	TGTGCCAGCAGCAAAGGGGGCCGGGGGTACACTGAAGCTTTCTTT
.	TRBV11-2	TRBD1	TRBJ2-1	15	CASSLVGTGTNEQFF	TGTGCCAGCAGCTTAGTTGGGACAGGTACCAATGAGCAGTTCTTC
.	TRBV6-5	.	TRBJ1-4	15	CASSYSTTTNEKLFF	TGTGCCAGCAGTTACTCGACAACAACTAATGAAAAACTGTTTTTT
.	TRBV5-1	TRBD1	TRBJ1-6	15	CASSSEGQLNSPLHF	TGCGCCAGCAGCTCTGAGGGACAGCTTAATTCACCCCTCCACTTT
.	TRBV30	.	TRBJ1-6	12	CAWTGEASPLHF	TGTGCCTGGACAGGGGAAGCCTCACCCCTCCACTTT
.	TRBV4-3	.	TRBJ1-5	15	CASSQVGGAGQPQHF	TGCGCCAGCAGCCAAGTGGGAGGGGCAGGGCAGCCCCAGCATTTT
.	TRBV7-9	TRBD1	TRBJ2-2	16	CASSSWDRGNTGELFF	TGTGCCAGCAGCTCCTGGGACAGGGGAAACACCGGGGAGCTGTTTTTT
.	TRBV19	TRBD1	TRBJ1-5	15	CASSGTGGYNQPQHF	TGTGCCAGTAGCGGGACAGGGGGATATAATCAGCCCCAGCATTTT
.	TRBV3-1/TRBV3-2	TRBD2	TRBJ2-5	17	CVSSQGLLAGGEETQYF	TGTGTCAGCAGCCAAGGCCTACTAGCGGGAGGGGAGGAGACCCAGTACTTC
.	TRBV5-1	.	TRBJ1-6	15	CASSLESGINSPLHF	TGCGCCAGCAGCTTGGAATCGGGGATTAATTCACCCCTCCACTTT
.	TRBV27	TRBD2	TRBJ2-1	16	CASRRSGGNSYNEQFF	TGTGCCAGCAGACGTAGCGGGGGGAACTCCTACAATGAGCAGTTCTTC
.	TRBV28	TRBD1	TRBJ1-1	15	CASSLWQGAHTEAFF	TGTGCCAGCAGTTTATGGCAGGGGGCACACACTGAAGCTTTCTTT
.	TRBV28	.	TRBJ1-1	14	CASSFSQDSTEAFF	TGTGCCAGCAGTTTTTCACAGGACAGCACTGAAGCTTTCTTT
.	TRBV7-2	TRBD2	TRBJ2-1	15	CASSSTGLAGSEQFF	TGTGCCAGCAGCTCAACGGGACTAGCGGGAAGTGAGCAGTTCTTC
.	TRBV7-7	.	TRBJ2-1	15	CASSLRGGSYNEQFF	TGTGCCAGCAGCTTACGTGGCGGCAGCTACAATGAGCAGTTCTTC
.	TRBV7-2	.	TRBJ1-1	14	CASSPRGGEGEAFF	TGTGCCAGCAGCCCACGGGGGGGGGAAGGTGAAGCTTTCTTT
.	TRBV19	TRBD1	TRBJ2-2	15	CASSIQGAGTGELFF	TGTGCCAGTAGTATACAGGGGGCGGGCACCGGGGAGCTGTTTTTT
.	TRBV5-1	.	TRBJ1-2	16	CASSLVSGGQSGGYTF	TGCGCCAGCAGCTTGGTCAGTGGAGGGCAGTCGGGGGGCTACACCTTC
.	TRBV11-3	.	TRBJ2-7	13	CASSLSNTYEQYF	TGTGCCAGCAGCTTATCAAACACCTACGAGCAGTACTTC
.	TRBV5-1	.	TRBJ1-3	15	CASSPALGTGNTIYF	TGCGCCAGCAGCCCCGCTTTGGGCACTGGAAACACCATATATTTT
.	TRBV2	.	TRBJ2-7	13	CASHPSLSGEQYF	TGTGCCAGCCATCCAAGTCTCTCGGGAGAGCAGTACTTC
.	TRBV20-1	TRBD1	TRBJ1-2	12	CSASRQGYGYTF	TGCAGTGCTAGTAGACAGGGCTATGGCTACACCTTC
.	TRBV28	.	TRBJ1-2	14	CASSLSPRGYGYTF	TGTGCCAGCAGTTTATCTCCCAGGGGCTATGGCTACACCTTC
few	TRBV4-1	TRBD1	TRBJ2-6	21	CASSQRDREGQGFSGANVLTF	TGCGCCAGCAGCCAAAGGGATCGGGAGGGACAGGGGTTTTCTGGGGCCAACGTCCTGACTTTC
.	TRBV9	.	TRBJ1-2	12	CASSFLNYGYTF	TGTGCCAGCAGCTTCCTTAACTATGGCTACACCTTC
.	TRBV5-1	.	TRBJ2-3	15	CASSEGASGTDTQYF	TGCGCCAGCAGCGAAGGAGCGAGTGGCACAGATACGCAGTATTTT
once	TRBV5-1	TRBD2	TRBJ2-1	16	CASSPTSGITYNEQFF	TGCGCCAGCAGCCCGACTAGCGGCATCACCTACAATGAGCAGTTCTTC
.	TRBV2	TRBD1	TRBJ2-1	13	CASRRDRAPEQFF	TGTGCCAGCAGACGGGACAGGGCGCCTGAGCAGTTCTTC
once	TRBV7-6	.	TRBJ1-1	12	CASSFGHTEAFF	TGTGCCAGCAGCTTTGGCCACACTGAAGCTTTCTTT
.	TRBV2	.	TRBJ2-1	13	CASRRDGNNEQFF	TGTGCCAGCAGGCGGGACGGAAACAATGAGCAGTTCTTC
.	TRBV4-2	.	TRBJ1-2	14	CASSQVRGISGYTF	TGTGCCAGCAGCCAAGTGCGGGGAATCTCTGGCTACACCTTC
.	TRBV18	TRBD1	TRBJ1-4	14	CASSPTGFGEKLFF	TGTGCCAGCTCACCGACAGGGTTCGGTGAAAAACTGTTTTTT
.	TRBV6-5	.	TRBJ1-5	14	CASSSMMAGQPQHF	TGTGCCAGCAGTTCGATGATGGCGGGTCAGCCCCAGCATTTT
.	TRBV5-1	TRBD1	TRBJ1-1	15	CASSLFTGANTEAFF	TGCGCCAGCAGCCTCTTTACAGGGGCTAACACTGAAGCTTTCTTT
.	TRBV24-1	.	TRBJ2-2	16	CATSDSGAQTSGELFF	TGTGCCACCAGTGATTCAGGGGCCCAAACTTCTGGGGAGCTGTTTTTT
.	TRBV3-1/TRBV3-2	TRBD1	TRBJ1-4	19	CASSQDLSAGGASREKLFF	TGTGCCAGCAGCCAAGATCTTTCGGCAGGGGGCGCGTCAAGGGAAAAACTGTTTTTT